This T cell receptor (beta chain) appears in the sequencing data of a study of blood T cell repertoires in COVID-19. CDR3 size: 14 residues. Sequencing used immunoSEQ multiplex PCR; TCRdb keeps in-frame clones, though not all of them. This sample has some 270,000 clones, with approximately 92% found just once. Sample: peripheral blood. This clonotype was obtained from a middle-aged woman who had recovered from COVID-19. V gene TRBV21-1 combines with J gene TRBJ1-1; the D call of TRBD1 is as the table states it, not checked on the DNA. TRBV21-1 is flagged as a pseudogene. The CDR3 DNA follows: TGTGCCAGCAGCCTCCGGGACAGCCCCATAGAAGCTTTCTTT. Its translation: CASSLRDSPIEAFF.